One sample yielded the 26 T cell receptor beta chains listed below, sequenced in a study of T cell responses to AZD1222 COVID-19 vaccine. Clones were sequenced by immunoSEQ multiplex PCR, and TCRdb holds only the in-frame ones, with some missing. The repertoire holds 90,000 to 150,000 clones, with around 87% as singletons. This specimen consisted of peripheral blood, obtained on day 0 of AZD1222 vaccination. The source is an adult in good health.

Only one count was recorded for this clone. The V gene is TRBV5-5, the J gene TRBJ2-1; tentatively, D is TRBD2 (6 bases). Germline values: CDR1 SGHKS, CDR2 YYEKEE (reference sequence). This CDR3 is built from 14 residues. V was shortened by 2 bases and J by 9 bases, with 15 bases between the two germline ends. CDR3 loop: CASSFEVMGGEQFF. The CDR3 DNA is TGTGCCAGCAGCTTCGAAGTTATGGGAGGTGAGCAGTTCTTC.

CDR3 in amino acids: CAISDRQPNEKLFF. For the CDR3, the DNA is TGTGCCATCAGTGACCGACAGCCTAATGAAAAACTGTTTTTT. The gene calls are TRBV10-3 and TRBJ1-4; possible D gene TRBD1, 5 bases. Trimming removed 3 bases at V and 3 bases at J, with 8 bases between. Germline V gene sequence: CDR1 ENHRY, CDR2 SYGVKD. This CDR3 has 14 amino acids.

This sequence joins TRBV19 and TRBJ1-6; D gene uncertain. This CDR3 spans 16 amino acids. Germline V gene lookup returns CDR1 LNHDA and CDR2 SQIVND (reference sequence). V lost 5 bases to trimming and J lost 0 bases, with 11 bases between them. This CDR3 is CASSGLVRSYNSPLHF. The CDR3 DNA follows: TGTGCCAGTAGTGGGCTGGTGCGCTCCTATAATTCACCCCTCCACTTT.

The genes are TRBV6-5 and TRBJ2-5, with TRBD1 matching over 8 bases. The length of the CDR3 is 13 residues. The V gene's germline CDR1 is MNHEY and CDR2 SVGAGI. Unmatched junction bases numbered 4, after V lost 5 bases and J lost 5 bases. The CDR3 nucleotides are TGTGCCAGCAGTCCAGGGGGCGCGGAGACCCAGTACTTC. As protein: CASSPGGAETQYF.

The V gene is TRBV4-1, the J gene TRBJ2-6; D might be TRBD1 or TRBD2, each matching 5 bases. Trimming pared 1 base from V and 2 bases from J, leaving 15 bases between. CDR1 MGHRA and CDR2 YSYEKL come from the germline V gene. The CDR3 length is 18 residues. The CDR3 DNA follows: TGCGCCAGCAGCCAAGTTGGTATCGTGGGGGCTGGGGCCAACGTCCTGACTTTC. As protein: CASSQVGIVGAGANVLTF.

The CDR3 DNA sequence: TGTGCCAGCAGCAATTACGGGACAGCCGGACGATCGGTAGCTTTCTTT. Translating gives CASSNYGTAGRSVAFF. The V gene is TRBV5-8, the J gene TRBJ1-1; 7 bases match TRBD1. From germline, CDR1 is SGHTS and CDR2 YDEGEE. The CDR3 spans 16 residues. V shed 4 bases and J 10 bases; nucleotides not matched to a gene: 19.

This clone was observed a handful of times. V gene TRBV2 combines with J gene TRBJ1-4; possible D gene TRBD1, 5 bases. From germline, CDR1 is SNHLY and CDR2 FYNNEI. The V end lost 2 bases, the J end lost 7 bases, and 14 bases lay between the germline ends. This CDR3 comprises 15 residues. This CDR3 is CASSEWAGRGEKLFF. The CDR3 DNA is TGTGCCAGCAGTGAATGGGCAGGGAGGGGTGAAAAACTGTTTTTT.

The J gene is TRBJ2-1, the V gene TRBV5-5; D is possibly TRBD1 (6 bases). The CDR3 length is 15 residues. Germline values: CDR1 SGHKS, CDR2 YYEKEE (reference sequence). V shed 0 bases and J shed 9 bases, with 16 bases lying between them. Here the CDR3 DNA reads TGTGCCAGCAGCTTGGTTTCAGGGGCTTACGGTGAGCAGTTCTTC. Amino acids: CASSLVSGAYGEQFF.

V and J are TRBV10-1 and TRBJ1-5; a weak D match, TRBD1 (5 bases). The V gene's germline CDR1 is WNHNN and CDR2 SYGVQD (reference sequence). The CDR3 spans 12 residues. V lost 4 bases, J lost 9 bases, and 10 bases lay in between. The CDR3 nucleotides read TGCGCCAGCAGTGGGGGGGTCGGGCCCCAGCATTTT. Its protein is CASSGGVGPQHF.

This clone was seen once. This rearrangement joins TRBV29-1 to TRBJ1-1; a weak D match, TRBD1 (5 bases). CDR1 and CDR2 (germline): SQVTM, ANQGSEA. V was pared by 7 bases and J by 1 base, with 13 bases between. The CDR3 length is 13 residues. The CDR3 reads CSATIDRNTEAFF. CDR3 nucleotides: TGCAGCGCGACGATCGACAGGAACACTGAAGCTTTCTTT.

V gene TRBV18 combines with J gene TRBJ2-3; D might be TRBD2 (6 bases). The V gene's germline CDR1 is KGHSH and CDR2 LQKENI. This CDR3 has 13 amino acids. Trimming stripped 10 bases from V and 0 bases from J, with 11 bases between. Here the CDR3 reads CANKGTSTDTQYF. In DNA, the CDR3 is TGTGCCAATAAGGGGACTAGCACAGATACGCAGTATTTT.

This rearrangement joins TRBV6-5 to TRBJ2-1; TRBD2 matches at 7 bases. Germline values: CDR1 MNHEY, CDR2 SVGAGI. The CDR3 loop spans 15 amino acids. J was trimmed by 1 base and V by 4 bases; bases with no gene match: 4. The CDR3 sequence is CASSLYGGSYNEQFF. CDR3 nucleotide sequence: TGTGCCAGCAGTTTGTACGGGGGGTCCTACAATGAGCAGTTCTTC.

By sample share, this clone is medium-sized (0.01 to 0.1%). V and J are TRBV7-2 and TRBJ1-6; 9 bases align to TRBD1. Germline loops: CDR1 SGHTA, CDR2 FQGNSA. CDR3 size: 14 residues. V lost 4 bases, J lost 9 bases, and 4 bases stayed unmatched. The CDR3 protein is CASSSTGGGSPLHF. CDR3 nucleotide sequence: TGTGCCAGCAGCTCCACAGGGGGCGGTTCACCCCTCCACTTT.

This sequence joins TRBV19 and TRBJ1-2; D possibly corresponds to TRBD1 (6 bases). V shed 5 bases and J shed 3 bases, with 16 bases lying between them. Germline assignment: CDR1 LNHDA and CDR2 SQIVND (reference sequence). The CDR3 extends over 15 amino acids. The CDR3 sequence is CASSSGQFSYYGYTF. For the CDR3, the DNA is TGTGCCAGTAGTTCAGGACAGTTTTCGTACTATGGCTACACCTTC.

The chain carries TRBV12-3 or TRBV12-4 and TRBJ1-3; perhaps TRBD1 as D (6 bases). V was pared by 6 bases and J by 8 bases, with 14 bases between. This CDR3 is built from 13 residues. This chain's CDR3 is CASRLGGGDTIYF. CDR3 in DNA: TGTGCCAGCAGACTAGGGGGGGGAGACACCATATATTTT.

A single count supports this clone. The chain recombines TRBV11-2 with TRBJ2-7; TRBD1 matches at 9 bases. After removal of 4 bases from V and 2 bases from J, the junction contained 0 bases not matched to a gene. Germline values: CDR1 SGHAT, CDR2 FQNNGV. The CDR3 totals 13 residues. CDR3 nucleotide sequence: TGTGCCAGCAGCTGGGACAGGGCCTACGAGCAGTACTTC. As protein: CASSWDRAYEQYF.

The V gene is TRBV12-3 or TRBV12-4, the J gene TRBJ2-7, with 10 positions matching TRBD1. The V segment lost 6 bases and the J segment 6 bases; nucleotides outside the gene matches: 5. The CDR3 has 13 amino acids. The CDR3 region is CASSPGQGLEQYF. The CDR3 DNA is TGTGCCAGCAGCCCGGGACAGGGGCTCGAGCAGTACTTC.

J is TRBJ2-1 and V is TRBV10-1; D tentatively reads TRBD1 or TRBD2 (6 bases each). The CDR3 runs to 15 residues. CDR1 WNHNN and CDR2 SYGVQD come from the germline V gene (reference sequence). V shed 0 bases and J shed 4 bases, with 10 bases lying between them. CDR3 coding DNA: TGCGCCAGCAGTGAGTCACGGGGGCGGTACAATGAGCAGTTCTTC. This codes for CASSESRGRYNEQFF.

This clone was detected a few times. The chain couples TRBV5-1 to TRBJ1-5; 7 positions agree with TRBD1. Germline trimming cut 3 bases from V and 0 bases from J; bases unmatched to any gene: 3. Germline assignment: CDR1 SGHRS and CDR2 YFSETQ. The CDR3 spans 15 residues. Here the CDR3 reads CASSWTGSSNQPQHF. In nucleotides, the CDR3 is TGCGCCAGCAGCTGGACAGGATCTAGCAATCAGCCCCAGCATTTT.

The chain couples TRBV11-3 to TRBJ2-3; TRBD2 might be the D (7 bases). The CDR3 runs 15 residues. V was shortened by 5 bases and J by 0 bases, with 12 bases between the two germline ends. Germline V gene sequence: CDR1 SGHNT, CDR2 YENEEA. The chain's CDR3 is CASSAGGTSTDTQYF. The CDR3 DNA follows: TGTGCCAGCAGCGCCGGGGGGACAAGCACAGATACGCAGTATTTT.

The chain joins TRBV5-4 to TRBJ2-7; no clear D gene. The CDR3 covers 11 residues. V dropped 5 bases and J dropped 7 bases, with 10 bases sitting between them. Looked up from germline, CDR1 is SGHNT and CDR2 is YYREEE (reference sequence). The CDR3 DNA reads TGTGCCAGCAGTTCCGGTGGGGAGCAGTACTTC. As protein: CASSSGGEQYF.

This clone was seen a few times. This chain uses TRBV19 with TRBJ1-2; weak D call: TRBD1 (5 bases). Between the trimmed V and J ends, which lost 10 bases and 4 bases, there was a span of 13 bases. This CDR3 comprises 12 residues. Germline loops: CDR1 LNHDA, CDR2 SQIVND (reference sequence). CDR3 coding DNA: TGTGCCACCTCCGAGGGGTTCTATGGCTACACCTTC. It translates to CATSEGFYGYTF.

This chain uses TRBV6-1 with TRBJ1-2; the D is unclear. Germline loops: CDR1 MNHNS, CDR2 SASEGT. The CDR3 has 14 residues. Between the trimmed V and J ends, which lost 0 bases and 8 bases, there was a span of 13 bases. The CDR3 region is CASSEAWALYGYTF. Written as DNA, the CDR3 is TGTGCCAGCAGTGAAGCCTGGGCGCTGTACGGCTACACCTTC.

This clone has a single count. This rearrangement joins TRBV25-1 to TRBJ2-5; 7 bases align to TRBD1. The V gene's germline CDR1 is MGHDK and CDR2 SYGVNS. Trimming took 8 bases from V and 7 from J; bases not matched to a gene: 4. The CDR3 runs to 11 residues. CDR3 DNA sequence: TGTGCCAGCCTTCAGGGGGTGACCCAGTACTTC. Protein sequence: CASLQGVTQYF.

The chain combines TRBV7-2 with TRBJ1-2; 9 bases are shared with TRBD1. The CDR3 runs to 15 residues. CDR1 and CDR2 (germline): SGHTA, FQGNSA. The trim removed 5 bases at V and 4 bases at J, leaving 8 bases unmatched. This chain's CDR3 is CASSLAPGQGYGYTF. In DNA form, the CDR3 reads TGTGCCAGCAGCCTGGCCCCGGGACAGGGCTATGGCTACACCTTC.

This clone was seen once. The V call is TRBV6-1, the J call TRBJ2-3; 8 bases align to TRBD2. This CDR3 contains 18 residues. CDR1 is MNHNS, CDR2 SASEGT, per germline. V gave up 2 bases and J gave up 4 bases; unmatched junction bases: 14. The CDR3 reads CASSERSGGARGPDTQYF. The CDR3 DNA reads as TGTGCCAGCAGTGAAAGGTCCGGGGGGGCGAGGGGCCCAGATACGCAGTATTTT.